This T cell receptor (beta chain) came from a study of shared clonotypes between healthy human individuals. Study context: Each donor had three CD4 naive, three CD4 memory, two CD8 naive and one CD8 memory plate. Study results and caveats: The authors expected sequencing depth to affect clonotype sharing among donors.

Germline V gene lookup returns CDR1 SGHRS and CDR2 YFSETQ. The V end was cut by 0 bases, the J end by 0 bases, with 10 bases between. The CDR3 loop spans 16 amino acids. This clone was detected once. The antigen is not known. Evenly divided among several immunoSEQ plates was the genomic DNA of each subset. Profiling relied on immunoSEQ multiplex PCR, and the TCRdb table lists in-frame clones only, not all of them. The sample shows millions of clones, roughly 92% of them seen only once. The V and J genes are TRBV5-1 and TRBJ1-5, with D tentatively TRBD1 (5 bases). This TCR came from a man aged 18 to 29 in good health. The sequenced sample was naive CD4+ T cells sorted from blood. The subset is: CD45RA+ positively selected. CDR3 protein: CASSLVGQYSNQPQHF. DNA for the CDR3: TGCGCCAGCAGCTTGGTGGGGCAATATAGCAATCAGCCCCAGCATTTT.